This TCR beta chain was documented in a study of T cell repertoires in cytomegalovirus infection (dated by TCRdb to the late 2010s). At the level of the whole study: Alongside well-studied HLA-B-restricted epitopes, the peptide stimulations were aimed at recently identified HLA-C-restricted CMV epitopes, whose presentation resists viral immunomodulation. The HLA type of each donor mattered for the analysis, because public TCR beta signatures pointed to carriage of CMV infection along with the matching HLA type.

TCRdb lists the instrument as Illumina HiSeq 1500. The public reads were run again by TCRdb, first through fastp at Q25 and then through MiXCR, and only productive beta chains were kept. Every CDR3 protein is listed once, alongside the most common genes and DNA of its rows. The sample records about half a million distinct CDR3 sequences, 30% to 40% of which are singletons. The ten largest clones capture around a sixth of the sample. The paper's findings and limits, for the study overall: The ex vivo response was dominated by HLA-C-restricted CMV-specific TCR beta clonotypes, which also provided the single most frequent clonotype in two of eight donors. In both this cohort and an independent roughly 330-donor cohort, the cumulative frequency of public TCR beta family members distinguished carriers of CMV infection plus the relevant HLA type.

Details on this clonotype: It has no known antigen specificity. Base qualities are not at hand, and no much larger clone is one base apart.

The treatment or condition label, read with the paper, signifies: in vitro stimulation with specific CMV peptide epitopes to enrich CMV-specific T cells. Deletion took 4 bases off V and 1 base off J, with a span of 7 bases between the germline ends. The CDR1 and CDR2 encoded by the germline V gene are MNHEY and SVGEGT. From the cysteine through the phenylalanine, the CDR3 covers 14 amino acids. The kept DNA is CDR3 alone, 42 bases in frame from the first base. The TCR comes from a human donor in good health (CMV status not recorded). Some clones in this sample may be carry-over from other donors' samples. Material: cultured PBMCs, obtained from culture after CMV antigen stimulation. The chain joins TRBV6-2 or TRBV6-3 to TRBJ2-2; the D gene lacks a confident call. The DNA sequence reads TGTGCCAGCAGTTTCTTAGAGAACACCGGGGAGCTGTTTTTT. Its product reads: CASSFLENTGELFF.